The 27 T cell receptor beta chains presented below share a single source sample, sequenced in a study of blood T cell repertoires in COVID-19. The method was immunoSEQ multiplex PCR; TCRdb's version includes in-frame clones alone and lacks a portion of them. This sample has fewer than 500,000 clones, with about 90% found just once. Sequencing was done on a sample of PBMCs or T cells enriched from blood (not recorded which). The source of these receptors is a woman in her late teens or twenties who had recovered from COVID-19.

The gene calls are TRBV13 and TRBJ1-3; D might be TRBD1 (6 bases). The CDR3 has 17 amino acids. Germline V lookup: CDR1 PRHDT, CDR2 FYEKMQ (reference sequence). V lost 2 bases and J lost 3, with 17 bases in between. This CDR3 is CASSLRTAGSSGNTIYF. The CDR3 nucleotides are TGTGCCAGCAGCTTACGGACAGCAGGATCGAGTGGAAACACCATATATTTT.

This chain uses TRBV30 with TRBJ1-1; 9 nucleotides line up with TRBD1. V shed 3 bases, J shed 10 bases, and the junction held 9 bases outside the gene matches. Looked up from germline, CDR1 is GTSNPN and CDR2 is SVGIG (reference sequence). The CDR3 consists of 13 residues. DNA of the CDR3: TGTGCCTGGAGCGTAACAGGGGGCCCAATAGCTTTCTTT. Translating it yields CAWSVTGGPIAFF.

The sample holds one count of this clone. CDR3 protein: CASSLEGGFYEQYF. CDR3 in DNA: TGCGCCAGCAGCTTGGAAGGGGGCTTCTACGAGCAGTACTTC. V gene TRBV5-1 combines with J gene TRBJ2-7; 7 bases line up with TRBD1. Germline lookup yields CDR1 SGHRS and CDR2 YFSETQ. The CDR3 runs 14 residues. V shed 0 bases and J 3 bases; nucleotides not matched to a gene: 3.

CDR3 coding DNA: TGTGCCAGCAGCTTGAGGACTAGCGGGGGGTGGAGAGAGACCCAGTACTTC. Protein product: CASSLRTSGGWRETQYF. The V call is TRBV5-4, the J call TRBJ2-5; TRBD2 agrees at 14 bases. The CDR3 totals 17 residues. Trimming at V came to 1 base and at J to 4 bases, leaving 6 bases not matched to a gene. Germline V lookup: CDR1 SGHNT, CDR2 YYREEE (reference sequence).

The chain carries TRBV5-5 and TRBJ2-2; possibly TRBD2 for D (6 bases). This CDR3 comprises 16 residues. Germline loops: CDR1 SGHKS, CDR2 YYEKEE (reference sequence). V was clipped by 1 base and J by 1 base, with 11 bases between them. The CDR3 DNA is TGTGCCAGCAGCTTGTATTGGGGGGAGAACACCGGGGAGCTGTTTTTT. Its translation is CASSLYWGENTGELFF.

The chain joins TRBV5-4 to TRBJ2-1; 12 bases agree with TRBD2. This CDR3 region has 17 residues. The V and J ends lost 4 bases and 6 bases, in that order; junction bases with no gene match: 11. Looked up from germline, CDR1 is SGHNT and CDR2 is YYREEE (reference sequence). DNA for the CDR3: TGTGCCAGCAGCGAGAGTACTAGCGGGGGGAGGGTCAATGAGCAGTTCTTC. This translates into CASSESTSGGRVNEQFF.

This CDR3 reads CASSVALLGGGKETQYF. DNA of the CDR3: TGTGCCAGCAGCGTAGCTCTTCTGGGGGGGGGCAAGGAGACCCAGTACTTC. The chain employs TRBV9 and TRBJ2-5; possible D gene TRBD2, 7 bases. Germline CDR1 is SGDLS and CDR2 is YYNGEE. The CDR3 length is 17 residues. V was cut by 0 bases and J by 5 bases, with 20 bases left in between.

The V gene is TRBV7-9, the J gene TRBJ1-2; 10 nucleotides agree with TRBD1. Germline V CDR1 and CDR2: SEHNR, FQNEAQ (reference sequence). The CDR3 runs to 14 residues. J lost 7 bases, V lost 5 bases, and 7 bases had no gene match. CDR3 residues: CASSRGQGVGGYTF. The CDR3 region has the DNA TGTGCCAGCAGCCGCGGACAGGGGGTAGGTGGCTACACCTTC. Full variable domain (rest looked up from reference TRBV7-9 and TRBJ1-2): DTGVSQNPRHKITKRGQNVTFRCDPISEHNRLYWYRQTLGQGPEFLTYFQNEAQLEKSRLLSDRFSAERPKGSFSTLEIQRTEQGDSAMYLCASSRGQGVGGYTFGSGTRLTVV.

The genes are TRBV12-5 and TRBJ2-1; 11 nucleotides line up with TRBD1. The CDR3 is 17 amino acids. Germline lookup yields CDR1 LGHNT and CDR2 FRNRAP. V was clipped by 2 bases and J by 7 bases; unmatched bases: 10. CDR3 nucleotide sequence: TGTGCTAGTGGTTTGCCGCGGACAGGGGGCGCAAGGAATGAGCAGTTCTTC. Amino acids: CASGLPRTGGARNEQFF.

The CDR3, as DNA: TGCGCCAGCAGTCGCGGGACAGTGGGCACCGGGGAGCTGTTTTTT. It encodes CASSRGTVGTGELFF. V and J are TRBV10-1 and TRBJ2-2, with a weak D call TRBD1 (7 bases). Trimming stripped 5 bases from V and 4 bases from J, with 14 bases between. This CDR3 comprises 15 residues. CDR1 WNHNN and CDR2 SYGVQD come from the germline V gene (reference sequence).

This clone was seen once. The gene calls are TRBV7-6 and TRBJ2-6; D is unresolved. Trimming pared 1 base from V and 0 bases from J, leaving 13 bases between. The CDR3 extends over 18 amino acids. The V gene's germline CDR1 is SGHVS and CDR2 FNYEAQ. The DNA for the CDR3 is TGTGCCAGCAGCTTAGTAGGCGCGAGGAGCTCTGGGGCCAACGTCCTGACTTTC. It specifies CASSLVGARSSGANVLTF.

J is TRBJ1-3 and V is TRBV2, with TRBD1 as a possible D gene (5 bases). Germline CDR1 reads SNHLY; CDR2 reads FYNNEI. The V and J ends lost 6 bases and 4 bases respectively, with 7 bases between them. The CDR3 covers 12 residues. As DNA, the CDR3 is TGTGCCAGCAGGGGGGGAGGAAACACCATATATTTT. Its protein product is CASRGGGNTIYF.

J is TRBJ2-1 and V is TRBV11-2, with 9 bases that match TRBD2. V was clipped by 7 bases and J by 7 bases; unmatched bases: 11. Germline V gene data show CDR1 as SGHAT and CDR2 as FQNNGV. The CDR3 is 15 amino acids. The CDR3 loop is CASTPSGNTGNEQFF. In nucleotides, the CDR3 is TGTGCCAGCACCCCTAGCGGGAACACGGGGAATGAGCAGTTCTTC.

The chain carries TRBV19 and TRBJ1-5; D is possibly TRBD1 (5 bases). Trimming pared 5 bases from V and 4 bases from J, leaving 12 bases between. CDR1 is LNHDA, CDR2 SQIVND, per germline (reference sequence). This CDR3 region has 14 residues. The CDR3 sequence is CASSEAGQNQPQHF. The CDR3 nucleotides read TGTGCCAGTAGTGAAGCAGGGCAGAATCAGCCCCAGCATTTT.

CDR3 protein: CASTPGTSTITQYF. For the CDR3, the DNA is TGTGCCAGCACCCCGGGGACTAGCACGATTACGCAGTATTTT. The chain has TRBV11-2 and TRBJ2-3; 9 bases are a match to TRBD2. V gave up 7 bases and J gave up 8 bases; unmatched junction bases: 10. The germline V gene has CDR1 SGHAT and CDR2 FQNNGV. The length of the CDR3 is 14 residues.

The chain combines TRBV6-5 with TRBJ1-4, with TRBD1 matching 10 bases. After removal of 5 bases from V and 7 bases from J, the junction contained 7 bases not matched to a gene. The germline V gene encodes CDR1 MNHEY and CDR2 SVGAGI. This CDR3 has 15 residues. The DNA of the CDR3 is TGTGCCAGCAGTCCTAGGGGGGACAGGGGTGAAAAACTGTTTTTT. It codes for CASSPRGDRGEKLFF.

The chain recombines TRBV19 with TRBJ1-5, with a weak D call TRBD1 (5 bases). CDR3 length equals 15 residues. The germline V gene has CDR1 LNHDA and CDR2 SQIVND (reference sequence). V lost 7 bases to trimming and J lost 2 bases, with 15 bases between them. The CDR3: CASTSTGGGNQPQHF. In DNA form, the CDR3 reads TGTGCCAGTACCTCAACGGGGGGGGGCAATCAGCCCCAGCATTTT.

This chain joins TRBV24-1 and TRBJ1-1; no clear D gene. The germline V gene encodes CDR1 KGHDR and CDR2 SFDVKD. Trimming removed 4 bases at V and 3 bases at J, with 17 bases between. The CDR3 has 16 residues. This chain's CDR3 is CATSDPGNLKYTEAFF. In DNA form, the CDR3 reads TGTGCCACCAGTGACCCCGGGAATCTGAAATACACTGAAGCTTTCTTT.

Notes on this clone: The sample carries other DNA sequences with the same CDR3. This chain links TRBV6-5 with TRBJ1-3; D gene unclear. Germline V CDR1 and CDR2: MNHEY, SVGAGI. The ends were cut back, 6 bases at V and 0 bases at J, with 9 bases in the middle. CDR3 length equals 14 residues. The CDR3 here is CASRAPSSGNTIYF. CDR3 in DNA: TGTGCCAGCAGGGCCCCTAGCTCTGGAAACACCATATATTTT.

A word on this clone: One junction end disagrees with the germline gene, perhaps due to a read error. The chain combines TRBV11-2 with TRBJ2-1; D not certain. This CDR3 comprises 12 residues. CDR1 and CDR2 (germline): SGHAT, FQNNGV. CDR3 in DNA: TGTGCCAGCAGCCTAGAGGCATCCGAGCAGTTCTTC. This translates into CASSLEASEQFF.

This sequence joins TRBV4-2 and TRBJ1-1; TRBD1 might be the D (5 bases). The CDR3 has 18 residues. The germline V and J ends were trimmed by 1 base and 0 bases, with 18 bases remaining between them. Germline-derived CDR1 and CDR2 are LGHNA and YNFKEQ. CDR3 loop: CASSQVIGRGGVNTEAFF. In DNA, the CDR3 is TGTGCCAGCAGCCAAGTAATTGGACGGGGCGGGGTGAACACTGAAGCTTTCTTT.

The chain couples TRBV7-2 to TRBJ2-3; a weak D match, TRBD1 (5 bases). CDR3 length: 15 amino acids. From germline, CDR1 is SGHTA and CDR2 FQGNSA. Between the trimmed V and J ends, which lost 4 bases and 0 bases, there was a span of 11 bases. The CDR3 protein is CASSSRGLSTDTQYF. The CDR3 DNA is TGTGCCAGCAGCTCAAGGGGTTTGAGCACAGATACGCAGTATTTT.

J is TRBJ1-1 and V is TRBV19; 8 bases map to TRBD1. The CDR3 is made up of 15 amino acids. The J segment lost 6 bases and the V segment lost 5 bases, leaving 11 bases of the junction unmatched. Germline V gives CDR1 LNHDA, CDR2 SQIVND (reference sequence). The CDR3 loop is CASSPHREQGAEAFF. The CDR3 nucleotides are TGTGCCAGTAGTCCACATCGGGAACAGGGGGCTGAAGCTTTCTTT.

The chain links TRBV5-1 to TRBJ2-1; possibly TRBD1 for D (6 bases). The CDR3 sequence is 15 residues long. The V gene's germline CDR1 is SGHRS and CDR2 YFSETQ. Trimming removed 5 bases at V and 1 base at J, with 13 bases between. The CDR3, as DNA: TGCGCCAGCAGTCCCGGGACACAGTCCTACAATGAGCAGTTCTTC. This sequence encodes CASSPGTQSYNEQFF.

The CDR3 nucleotides read TGTGCCAGCGGCCCATCGAGCTCCTACGAGCAGTACTTC. This codes for CASGPSSSYEQYF. The chain employs TRBV7-8 and TRBJ2-7; D is unclear. The germline V gene has CDR1 SGHVS and CDR2 FQNEAQ. The CDR3 runs 13 residues. The ends were cut back, 8 bases at V and 0 bases at J, with 11 bases in the middle.

The genes are TRBV6-5 and TRBJ1-6, with 8 bases that match TRBD1. Germline-derived CDR1 and CDR2 are MNHEY and SVGAGI. The CDR3 is made up of 15 amino acids. V lost 6 bases to trimming and J lost 5 bases; unmatched junction nucleotides: 6. CDR3 region: CASSYTTGDNSPLHF. The DNA for the CDR3 is TGTGCCAGCAGCTACACGACAGGGGATAATTCACCCCTCCACTTT.

This rearrangement joins TRBV6-1 to TRBJ2-2, with D unclear. CDR1 MNHNS and CDR2 SASEGT come from the germline V gene. Trimming cost V 1 base and J 0 bases, with 6 bases left between them. CDR3 length: 15 amino acids. In DNA, the CDR3 is TGTGCCAGCAGTGAAGGACATCCGAACACCGGGGAGCTGTTTTTT. It is translated as CASSEGHPNTGELFF.